This TCR beta chain comes out of a study of CD8+CD57+ T cells in acquired aplastic anemia. Across the study: Quantities of DNA derived from sorted CD4+ and CD8+ cells averaged roughly 3 ug. Study conclusions and caveats: Overlap between patients and controls comprised some 31 CD8+ CDR3 sequences. Between patients and controls, CD8+ Simpson's diversity did not vary significantly.

Genomic DNA, the template, was used for profiling of the TCR beta VDJ and CDR3. In TCRdb, the reads were re-called with MiXCR into one record per CDR3 protein. The sample lists a few hundred thousand distinct CDR3 sequences, approximately 57% seen once, with under 8.5% in the top ten. From germline, CDR1 is SNHLY and CDR2 FYNNEI. The CDR3 extends over 14 amino acids. With 5 bases clipped from V and 5 bases from J, the junction kept 9 bases outside the gene matches. Points on this clonotype: The antigen is not known.

The rearrangement uses TRBV2 and TRBJ2-7; 7 nucleotides match TRBD1. The receptor was derived from a human donor with severe aplastic anemia or a healthy control (not recorded which). Sequencing input: sorted CD4+, CD8+, or CD8+CD57+ T cells (not recorded which) from PBMCs. In DNA form, the CDR3 reads TGTGCCAGCAGTTCTTCCCGGACAGGAGACGAGCAGTACTTC. Protein: CASSSSRTGDEQYF. Full variable domain (missing parts from reference TRBV2 and TRBJ2-7): EPEVTQTPSHQVTQMGQEVILRCVPISNHLYFYWYRQILGQKVEFLVSFYNNEISEKSEIFDDQFSVERPDGSNFTLKIRSTKLEDSAMYFCASSSSRTGDEQYFGPGTRLTVT.